This T cell receptor beta chain was retrieved from a study of cytomegalovirus exposure and HLA in healthy donors. CDR3 length: 16 amino acids. V gave up 0 bases and J gave up 2 bases; unmatched junction bases: 7. The germline V gene has CDR1 LGHNA and CDR2 YSLEER. This PCR relied on a set of 60 Vbeta primers and 13 Jbeta primers. The method was immunoSEQ multiplex PCR; TCRdb's version includes in-frame clones alone and lacks a portion of them. Its clone listing holds about 25,000 clones. The chain links TRBV4-3 to TRBJ2-7, with TRBD1 identical over 7 bases. This sequence originates from a male donor in good health and CMV-seropositive. The sequenced sample consisted of PBMCs. The CDR3 nucleotides read TGCGCCAGCAGCCAAGATACCGGGACAGCCGCCTACGAGCAGTACTTC. Protein product: CASSQDTGTAAYEQYF.